This T cell receptor beta chain was profiled in a study of T cell responses to AZD1222 COVID-19 vaccine. General observations from the study: White British ancestry dominated among donors, who included more females, and clonal diversity was possibly underestimated.

Researchers grouped second doses given at about 4 or about 12 weeks into one pool. Method: immunoSEQ multiplex PCR; TCRdb's copy keeps in-frame clones and lacks some. The sample carries about 84,000 clones, around 85% recorded once. Germline-derived CDR1 and CDR2 are SGHRS and YFSETQ. The CDR3 runs to 12 residues. After removal of 5 bases from V and 7 bases from J, the junction contained 5 bases not matched to a gene. As regards this clone: As yet, its antigen is unknown.

The sequence was obtained from an adult who received the AZD1222 COVID-19 vaccine. J is TRBJ1-2 and V is TRBV5-1, with TRBD1 matching over 7 bases. The sequences come from peripheral blood, collected 28 days after the second AZD1222 dose. The CDR3 region is CASRTGTGGYTF. The CDR3 DNA reads as TGCGCCAGCAGGACAGGGACCGGTGGCTACACCTTC.